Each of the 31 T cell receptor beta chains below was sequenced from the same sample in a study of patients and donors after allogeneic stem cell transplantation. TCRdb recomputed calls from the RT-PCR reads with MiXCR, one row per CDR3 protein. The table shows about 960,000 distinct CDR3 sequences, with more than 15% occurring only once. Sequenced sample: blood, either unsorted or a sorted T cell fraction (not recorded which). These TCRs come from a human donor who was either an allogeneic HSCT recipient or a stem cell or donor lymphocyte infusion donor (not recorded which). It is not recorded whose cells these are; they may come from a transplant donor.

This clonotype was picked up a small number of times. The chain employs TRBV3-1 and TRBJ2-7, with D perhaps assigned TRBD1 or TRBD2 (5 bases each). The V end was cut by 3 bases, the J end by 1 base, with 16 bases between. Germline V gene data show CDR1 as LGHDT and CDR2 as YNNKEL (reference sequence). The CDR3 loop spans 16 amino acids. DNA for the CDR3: TGTGCCAGCAGCCACTTTCCCGGGACCGGTTCCTACGAGCAGTACTTC. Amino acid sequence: CASSHFPGTGSYEQYF.

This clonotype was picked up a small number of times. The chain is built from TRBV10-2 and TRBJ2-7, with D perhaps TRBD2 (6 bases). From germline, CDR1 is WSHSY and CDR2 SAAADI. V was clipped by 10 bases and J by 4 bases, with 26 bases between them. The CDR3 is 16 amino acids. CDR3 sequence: CATRRVDFSVEYEQYF. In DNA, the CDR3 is TGCGCCACTAGGAGGGTCGACTTTAGCGTGGAATACGAGCAGTACTTC.

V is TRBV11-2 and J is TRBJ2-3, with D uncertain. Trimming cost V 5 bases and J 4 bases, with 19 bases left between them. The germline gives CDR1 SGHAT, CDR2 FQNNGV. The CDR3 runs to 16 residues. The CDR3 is CASSPINLVGPDTQYF. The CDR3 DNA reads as TGTGCCAGCAGCCCAATAAACTTGGTCGGGCCAGATACGCAGTATTTT.

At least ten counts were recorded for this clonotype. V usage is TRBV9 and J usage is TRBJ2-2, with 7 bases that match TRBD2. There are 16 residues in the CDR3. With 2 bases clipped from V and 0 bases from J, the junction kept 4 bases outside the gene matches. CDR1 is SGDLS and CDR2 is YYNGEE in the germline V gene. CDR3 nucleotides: TGTGCCAGCAGCGTGCTAGCGGTCCCGAACACCGGGGAGCTGTTTTTT. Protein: CASSVLAVPNTGELFF.

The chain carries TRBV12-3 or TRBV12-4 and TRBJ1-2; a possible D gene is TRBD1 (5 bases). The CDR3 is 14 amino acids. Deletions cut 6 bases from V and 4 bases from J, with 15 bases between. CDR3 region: CASRAGRTAYGYTF. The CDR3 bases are TGTGCCAGCAGGGCGGGACGCACTGCCTATGGCTACACCTTC.

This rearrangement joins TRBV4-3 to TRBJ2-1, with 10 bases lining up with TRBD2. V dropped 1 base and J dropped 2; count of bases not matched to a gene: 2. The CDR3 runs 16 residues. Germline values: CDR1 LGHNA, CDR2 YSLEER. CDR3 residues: CASSQVAGGPYNEQFF. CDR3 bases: TGCGCCAGCAGCCAAGTAGCGGGGGGACCCTACAATGAGCAGTTCTTC.

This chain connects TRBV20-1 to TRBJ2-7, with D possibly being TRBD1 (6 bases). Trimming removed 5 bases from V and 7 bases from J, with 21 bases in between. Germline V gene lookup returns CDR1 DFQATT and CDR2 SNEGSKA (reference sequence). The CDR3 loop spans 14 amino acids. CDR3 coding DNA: TGCAGTGCTGACAACAGGGAACCCAGGGGAGAGCAGTACTTC. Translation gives CSADNREPRGEQYF.

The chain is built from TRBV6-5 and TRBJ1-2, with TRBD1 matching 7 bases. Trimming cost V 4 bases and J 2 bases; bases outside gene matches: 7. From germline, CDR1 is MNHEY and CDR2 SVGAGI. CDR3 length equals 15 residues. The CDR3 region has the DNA TGTGCCAGCAGTTCCGGGACAGAAAAAAACTATGGCTACACCTTC. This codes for CASSSGTEKNYGYTF.

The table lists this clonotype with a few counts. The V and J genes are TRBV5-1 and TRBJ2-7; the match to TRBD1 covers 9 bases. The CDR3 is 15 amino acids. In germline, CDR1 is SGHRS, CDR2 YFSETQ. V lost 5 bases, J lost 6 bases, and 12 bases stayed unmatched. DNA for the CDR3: TGCGCCAGCAGTTCCGGGACAGGGAGTGGGTCCGAGCAGTACTTC. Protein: CASSSGTGSGSEQYF.

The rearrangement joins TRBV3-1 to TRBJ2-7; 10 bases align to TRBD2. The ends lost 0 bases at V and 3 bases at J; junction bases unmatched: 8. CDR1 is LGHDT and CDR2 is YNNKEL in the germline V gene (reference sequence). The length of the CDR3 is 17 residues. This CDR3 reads CASSQDRLAGDIYEQYF. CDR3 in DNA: TGTGCCAGCAGCCAAGATAGGCTAGCGGGGGACATCTACGAGCAGTACTTC.

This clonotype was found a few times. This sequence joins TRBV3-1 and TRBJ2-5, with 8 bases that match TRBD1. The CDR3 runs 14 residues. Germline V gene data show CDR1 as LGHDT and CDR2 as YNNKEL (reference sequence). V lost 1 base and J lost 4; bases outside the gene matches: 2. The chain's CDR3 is CASSQAGGGETQYF. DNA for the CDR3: TGTGCCAGCAGCCAAGCAGGGGGCGGAGAGACCCAGTACTTC.

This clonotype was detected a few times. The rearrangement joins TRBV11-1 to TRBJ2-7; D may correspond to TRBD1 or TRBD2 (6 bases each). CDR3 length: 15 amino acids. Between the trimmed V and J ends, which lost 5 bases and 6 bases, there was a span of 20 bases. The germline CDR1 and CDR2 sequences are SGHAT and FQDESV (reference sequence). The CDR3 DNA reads TGTGCCAGCAGCCCCCGGGACAATACGGGGGTCGAGCAGTACTTC. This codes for CASSPRDNTGVEQYF.

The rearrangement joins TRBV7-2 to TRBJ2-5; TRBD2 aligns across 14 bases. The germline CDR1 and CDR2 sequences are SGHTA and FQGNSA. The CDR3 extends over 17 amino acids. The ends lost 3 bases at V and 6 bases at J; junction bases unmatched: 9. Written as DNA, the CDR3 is TGTGCCAGCAGCTTGAAGACCGGGACTAGCGGGGGAAAGACCCAGTACTTC. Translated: CASSLKTGTSGGKTQYF.

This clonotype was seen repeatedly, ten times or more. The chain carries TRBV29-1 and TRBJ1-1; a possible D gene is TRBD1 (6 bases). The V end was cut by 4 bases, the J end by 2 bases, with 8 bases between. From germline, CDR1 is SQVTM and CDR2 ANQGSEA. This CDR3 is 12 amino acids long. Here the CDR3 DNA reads TGCAGCGTTGTAGGGGGTAACACTGAAGCTTTCTTT. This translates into CSVVGGNTEAFF. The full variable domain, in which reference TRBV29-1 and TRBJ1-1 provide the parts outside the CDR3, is SAVISQKPSRDICQRGTSLTIQCQVDSQVTMMFWYRQQPGQSLTLIATANQGSEATYESGFVIDKFPISRPNLTFSTLTVSNMSPEDSSIYLCSVVGGNTEAFFGQGTRLTVV.

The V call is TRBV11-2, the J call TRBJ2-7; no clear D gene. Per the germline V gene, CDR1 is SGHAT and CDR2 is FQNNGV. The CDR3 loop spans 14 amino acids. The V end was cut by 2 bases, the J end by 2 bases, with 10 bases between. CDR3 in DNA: TGTGCCAGCAGCTTACAACAGCTCACCTACGAGCAGTACTTC. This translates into CASSLQQLTYEQYF.

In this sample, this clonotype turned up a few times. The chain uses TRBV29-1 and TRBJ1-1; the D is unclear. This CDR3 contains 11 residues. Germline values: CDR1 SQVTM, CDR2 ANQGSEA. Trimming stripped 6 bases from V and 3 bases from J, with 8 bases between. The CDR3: CSVRIYTEAFF. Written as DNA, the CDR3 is TGCAGCGTAAGGATTTACACTGAAGCTTTCTTT.

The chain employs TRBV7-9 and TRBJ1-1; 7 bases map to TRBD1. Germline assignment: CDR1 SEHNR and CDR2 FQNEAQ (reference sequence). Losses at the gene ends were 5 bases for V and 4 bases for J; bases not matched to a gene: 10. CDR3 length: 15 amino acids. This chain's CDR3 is CASSLRQGWITEAFF. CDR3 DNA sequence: TGTGCCAGCAGCCTACGACAGGGATGGATCACTGAAGCTTTCTTT.

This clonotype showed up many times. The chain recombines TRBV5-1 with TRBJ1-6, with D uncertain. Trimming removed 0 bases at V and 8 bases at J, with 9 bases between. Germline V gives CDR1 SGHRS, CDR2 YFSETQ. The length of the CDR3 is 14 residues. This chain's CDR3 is CASSLDPEDSPLHF. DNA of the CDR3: TGCGCCAGCAGCTTGGATCCAGAGGATTCACCCCTCCACTTT.

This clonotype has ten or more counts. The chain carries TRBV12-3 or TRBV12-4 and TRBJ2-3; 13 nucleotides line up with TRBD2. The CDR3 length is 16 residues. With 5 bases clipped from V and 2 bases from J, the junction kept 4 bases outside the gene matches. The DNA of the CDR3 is TGTGCCAGCAGTCGCGGGACTAGCGGGAACACAGATACGCAGTATTTT. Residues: CASSRGTSGNTDTQYF.

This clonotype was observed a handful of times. The chain's CDR3 is CASSLAARLAGVDEQFF. The DNA of the CDR3 is TGCGCCAGCAGCTTGGCCGCGCGGCTAGCGGGAGTCGATGAGCAGTTCTTC. The V gene is TRBV5-1, the J gene TRBJ2-1; 10 nucleotides agree with TRBD2. The CDR3 sequence is 17 residues long. J was trimmed by 8 bases and V by 0 bases; bases with no gene match: 11. Germline V gives CDR1 SGHRS, CDR2 YFSETQ.

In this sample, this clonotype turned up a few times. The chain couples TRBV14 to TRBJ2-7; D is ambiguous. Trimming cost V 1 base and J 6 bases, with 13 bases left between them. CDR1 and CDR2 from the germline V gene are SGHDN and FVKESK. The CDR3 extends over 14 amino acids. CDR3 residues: CASSQVLGVGEQYF. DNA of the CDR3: TGTGCCAGCAGCCAAGTTCTTGGGGTCGGCGAGCAGTACTTC.

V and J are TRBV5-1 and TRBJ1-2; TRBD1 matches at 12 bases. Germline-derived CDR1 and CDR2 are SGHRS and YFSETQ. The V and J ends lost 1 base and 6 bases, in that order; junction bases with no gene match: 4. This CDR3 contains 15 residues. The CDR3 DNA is TGCGCCAGCAGCTTGACCGGGACAGGGGGCAATGGCTACACCTTC. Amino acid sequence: CASSLTGTGGNGYTF. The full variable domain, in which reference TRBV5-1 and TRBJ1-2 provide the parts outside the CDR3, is KAGVTQTPRYLIKTRGQQVTLSCSPISGHRSVSWYQQTPGQGLQFLFEYFSETQRNKGNFPGRFSGRQFSNSRSEMNVSTLELGDSALYLCASSLTGTGGNGYTFGSGTRLTVV.

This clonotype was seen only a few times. The CDR3 is CASRGRPGTEAFF. The CDR3 DNA reads as TGTGCCAGCAGGGGGAGACCTGGGACTGAAGCTTTCTTT. The genes are TRBV12-3 or TRBV12-4 and TRBJ1-1; D gene unclear. CDR3 length: 13 amino acids. Trimming took off 6 bases at V and 5 bases at J, with 13 bases between the two ends.

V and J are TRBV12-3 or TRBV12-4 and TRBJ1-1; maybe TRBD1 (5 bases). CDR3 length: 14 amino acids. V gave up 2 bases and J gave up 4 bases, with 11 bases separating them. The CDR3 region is CASSLWGWFTEAFF. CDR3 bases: TGTGCCAGCAGTTTATGGGGGTGGTTCACTGAAGCTTTCTTT.

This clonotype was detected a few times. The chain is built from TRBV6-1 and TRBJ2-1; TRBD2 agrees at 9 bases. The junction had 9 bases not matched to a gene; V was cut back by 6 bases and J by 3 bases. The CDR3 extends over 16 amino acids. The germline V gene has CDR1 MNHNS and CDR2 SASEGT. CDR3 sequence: CASRPLAGEDYNEQFF. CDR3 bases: TGTGCCAGCAGACCCTTAGCGGGGGAAGACTACAATGAGCAGTTCTTC.

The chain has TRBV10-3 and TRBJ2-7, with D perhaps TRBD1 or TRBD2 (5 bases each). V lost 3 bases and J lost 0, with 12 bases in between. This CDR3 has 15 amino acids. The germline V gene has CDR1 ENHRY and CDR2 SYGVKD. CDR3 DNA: TGTGCCATCAGTGACCGGGACGGCAGCTCCTACGAGCAGTACTTC. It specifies CAISDRDGSSYEQYF.

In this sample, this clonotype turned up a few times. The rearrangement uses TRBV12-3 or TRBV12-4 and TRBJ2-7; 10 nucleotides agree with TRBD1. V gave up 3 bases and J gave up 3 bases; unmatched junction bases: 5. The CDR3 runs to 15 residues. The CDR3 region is CASSFTGTGVYEQYF. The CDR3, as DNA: TGTGCCAGCAGTTTTACCGGGACAGGGGTCTACGAGCAGTACTTC.

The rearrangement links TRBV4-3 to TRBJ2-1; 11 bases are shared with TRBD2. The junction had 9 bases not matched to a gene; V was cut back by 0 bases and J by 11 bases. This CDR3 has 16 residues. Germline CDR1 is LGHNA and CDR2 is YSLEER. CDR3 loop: CASSQEGVGTSGKQFF. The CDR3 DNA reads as TGCGCCAGCAGCCAAGAAGGGGTCGGGACTAGCGGCAAGCAGTTCTTC.

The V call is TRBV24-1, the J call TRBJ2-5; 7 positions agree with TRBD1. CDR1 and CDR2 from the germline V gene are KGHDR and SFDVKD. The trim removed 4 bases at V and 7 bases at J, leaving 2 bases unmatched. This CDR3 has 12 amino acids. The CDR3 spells CATSEHRGTQYF. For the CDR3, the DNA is TGTGCCACCAGTGAACACAGGGGGACCCAGTACTTC.

CDR3 in amino acids: CASSQVTESQPQHF. In nucleotides, the CDR3 is TGTGCCAGCAGCCAAGTAACGGAAAGCCAGCCCCAGCATTTT. The chain combines TRBV4-2 with TRBJ1-5; no clear D. This CDR3 comprises 14 residues. Germline-derived CDR1 and CDR2 are LGHNA and YNFKEQ. Between the trimmed V and J ends, which lost 1 base and 7 bases, there was a span of 11 bases.

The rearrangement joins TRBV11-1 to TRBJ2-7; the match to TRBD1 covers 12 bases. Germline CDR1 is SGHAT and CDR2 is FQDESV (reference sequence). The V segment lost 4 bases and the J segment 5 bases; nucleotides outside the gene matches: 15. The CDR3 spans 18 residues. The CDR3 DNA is TGTGCCAGCAGCTCGGGGTCGACTAAGGGACAGGGGGCTAACGAGCAGTACTTC. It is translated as CASSSGSTKGQGANEQYF.